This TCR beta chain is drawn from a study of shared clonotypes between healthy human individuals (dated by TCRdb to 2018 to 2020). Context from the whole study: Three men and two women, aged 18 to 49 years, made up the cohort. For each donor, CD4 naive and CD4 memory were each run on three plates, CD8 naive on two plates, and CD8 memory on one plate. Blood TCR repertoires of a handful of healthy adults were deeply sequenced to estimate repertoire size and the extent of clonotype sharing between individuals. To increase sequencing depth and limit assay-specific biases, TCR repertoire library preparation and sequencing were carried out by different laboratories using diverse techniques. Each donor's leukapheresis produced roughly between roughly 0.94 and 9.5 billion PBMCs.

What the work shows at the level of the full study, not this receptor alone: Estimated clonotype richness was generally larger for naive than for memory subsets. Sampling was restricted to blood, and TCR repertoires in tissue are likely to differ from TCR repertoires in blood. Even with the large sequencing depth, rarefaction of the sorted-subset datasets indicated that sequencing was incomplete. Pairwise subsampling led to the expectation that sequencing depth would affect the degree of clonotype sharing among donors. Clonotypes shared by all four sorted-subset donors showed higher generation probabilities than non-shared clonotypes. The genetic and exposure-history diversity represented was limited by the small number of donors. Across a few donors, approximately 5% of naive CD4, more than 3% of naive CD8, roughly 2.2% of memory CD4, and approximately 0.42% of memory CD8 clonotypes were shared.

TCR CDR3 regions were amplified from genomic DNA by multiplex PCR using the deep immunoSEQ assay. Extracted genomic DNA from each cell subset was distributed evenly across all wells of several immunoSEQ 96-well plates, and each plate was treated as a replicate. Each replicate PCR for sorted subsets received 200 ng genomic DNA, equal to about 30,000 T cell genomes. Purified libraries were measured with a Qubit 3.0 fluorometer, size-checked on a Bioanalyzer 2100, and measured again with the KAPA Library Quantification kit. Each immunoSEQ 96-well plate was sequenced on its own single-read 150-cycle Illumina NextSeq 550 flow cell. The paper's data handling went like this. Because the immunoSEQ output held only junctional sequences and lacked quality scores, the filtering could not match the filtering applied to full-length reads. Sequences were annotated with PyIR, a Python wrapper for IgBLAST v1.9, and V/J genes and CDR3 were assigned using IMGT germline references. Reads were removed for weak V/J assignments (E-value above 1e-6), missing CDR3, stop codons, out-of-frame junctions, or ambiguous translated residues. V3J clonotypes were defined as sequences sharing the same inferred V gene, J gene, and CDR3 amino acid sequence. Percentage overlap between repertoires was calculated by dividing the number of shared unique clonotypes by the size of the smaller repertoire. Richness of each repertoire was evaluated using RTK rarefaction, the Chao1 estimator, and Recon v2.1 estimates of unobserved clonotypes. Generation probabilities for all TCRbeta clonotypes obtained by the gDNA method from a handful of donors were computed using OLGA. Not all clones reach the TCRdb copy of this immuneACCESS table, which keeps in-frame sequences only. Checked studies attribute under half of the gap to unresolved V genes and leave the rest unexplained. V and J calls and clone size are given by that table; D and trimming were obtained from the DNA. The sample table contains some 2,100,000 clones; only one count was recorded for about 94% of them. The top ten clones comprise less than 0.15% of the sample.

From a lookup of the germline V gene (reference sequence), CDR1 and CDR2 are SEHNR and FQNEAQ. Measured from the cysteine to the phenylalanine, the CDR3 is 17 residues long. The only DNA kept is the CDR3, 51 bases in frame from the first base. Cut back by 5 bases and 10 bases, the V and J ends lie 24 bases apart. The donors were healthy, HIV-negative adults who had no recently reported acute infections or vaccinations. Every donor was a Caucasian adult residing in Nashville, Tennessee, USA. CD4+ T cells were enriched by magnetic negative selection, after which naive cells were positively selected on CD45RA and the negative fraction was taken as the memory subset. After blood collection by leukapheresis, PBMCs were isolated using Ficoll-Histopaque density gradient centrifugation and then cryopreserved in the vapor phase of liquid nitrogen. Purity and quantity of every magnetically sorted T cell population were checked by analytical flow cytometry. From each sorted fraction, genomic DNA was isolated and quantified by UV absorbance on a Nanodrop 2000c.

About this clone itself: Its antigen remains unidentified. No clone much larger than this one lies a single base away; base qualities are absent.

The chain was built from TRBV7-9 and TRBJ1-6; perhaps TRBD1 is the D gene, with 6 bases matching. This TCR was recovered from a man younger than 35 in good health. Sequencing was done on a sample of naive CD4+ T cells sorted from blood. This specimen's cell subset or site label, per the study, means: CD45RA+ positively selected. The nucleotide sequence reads TGTGCCAGCAGCGAGGACAGCCCTTTGGGACTAGGCTCACCCCTCCACTTT. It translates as CASSEDSPLGLGSPLHF.